Listed below are T cell receptor beta chains from one sample, sequenced in a study of T cell changes during pregnancy in multiple sclerosis. Clones were read by immunoSEQ multiplex PCR, and TCRdb kept only the in-frame ones, dropping some. Of tens of thousands of clones listed, around 93% are singletons. Source: peripheral blood, taken in the second trimester of pregnancy. The receptors come from a female donor with multiple sclerosis, enrolled in a pregnancy study. CDR3s include the opening cysteine and the closing phenylalanine or tryptophan. Fields, in order: D gene, V gene, clone size, J gene, CDR3 DNA, CDR3 protein. D genes are given only for firm matches. Only part of the rows carry a size: once, few, many, or a class if the clone is expanded.

D: -
V: TRBV30
size: -
J: TRBJ1-2
DNA: TGTGCCTGGAGTGCCAGGGAAAGGTATGGCTACACCTTC
CDR3: CAWSARERYGYTF

D: TRBD1
V: TRBV9
size: -
J: TRBJ2-2
DNA: TGTGCCAGCAGGCAGGGGGCGGGGAACACCGGGGAGCTGTTTTTT
CDR3: CASRQGAGNTGELFF

D: TRBD1
V: TRBV7-2
size: -
J: TRBJ1-1
DNA: TGTGCCAGCAGCCACTCCCGACAGGGCTGGACTGAAGCTTTCTTT
CDR3: CASSHSRQGWTEAFF

D: -
V: TRBV7-9
size: medium-sized
J: TRBJ1-1
DNA: TGTGCCAGCAGCTTAGCCCAATTGAACACTGAAGCTTTCTTT
CDR3: CASSLAQLNTEAFF

D: TRBD1
V: TRBV27
size: -
J: TRBJ2-7
DNA: TGTGCCAGCAGTTTAAGAGGGGGCGAGGGGTGGTACGAGCAGTACTTC
CDR3: CASSLRGGEGWYEQYF

D: -
V: TRBV27
size: -
J: TRBJ1-3
DNA: TGTGCCAGCAGCCCCTCGGGGGAACCCCGCTCTGGAAACACCATATATTTT
CDR3: CASSPSGEPRSGNTIYF

D: TRBD1
V: TRBV6-9
size: -
J: TRBJ2-5
DNA: TGTGCCAGCAGTTCCCGGGACAGGGGGCGCCGAGAGACCCAGTACTTC
CDR3: CASSSRDRGRRETQYF

D: -
V: TRBV7-2
size: -
J: TRBJ1-2
DNA: TGTGCCAGCAGCTTAGGTAGGGACTCCGGCTACACCTTC
CDR3: CASSLGRDSGYTF

D: -
V: TRBV6-5
size: -
J: TRBJ1-5
DNA: TGTGCCAGCAGTTACCGAACAGGGTCCCCCCAGCATTTT
CDR3: CASSYRTGSPQHF

D: -
V: TRBV28
size: -
J: TRBJ2-3
DNA: TGTGCCAGCAGTTTGGGCCGTCCAACCTCAATCCCCCGAGACACAGATACGCAGTATTTT
CDR3: CASSLGRPTSIPRDTDTQYF

D: TRBD2
V: TRBV13
size: -
J: TRBJ2-1
DNA: TGTGCCAGCAGCTGGGGACTAGCACACAATGAGCAGTTCTTC
CDR3: CASSWGLAHNEQFF

D: TRBD1
V: TRBV5-4
size: -
J: TRBJ2-5
DNA: TGTGCCAGCAGCTGGCCTGGACAGGGGGAGACCCAGTACTTC
CDR3: CASSWPGQGETQYF

D: -
V: TRBV6-6
size: -
J: TRBJ2-7
DNA: TGTGCCAGCAGTTACGGAGGGGCCGGCCCCTACGAGCAGTACTTC
CDR3: CASSYGGAGPYEQYF

D: -
V: TRBV2
size: -
J: TRBJ1-6
DNA: TGTGCCAGCAGGGCGGGGTATTATAATTCACCCCTCCACTTT
CDR3: CASRAGYYNSPLHF

D: -
V: TRBV18
size: -
J: TRBJ1-1
DNA: TGTGCCAGCTCACCCCCCCTCGGGAACACTGAAGCTTTCTTT
CDR3: CASSPPLGNTEAFF

D: -
V: TRBV5-1
size: -
J: TRBJ1-4
DNA: TGCGCCAGCAGCTTGATACAGATTAATGAAAAACTGTTTTTT
CDR3: CASSLIQINEKLFF

D: TRBD2
V: TRBV5-4
size: -
J: TRBJ2-7
DNA: TGTGCCAGCAGCGGGACTAGCGGGAGGTACGAGCAGTACTTC
CDR3: CASSGTSGRYEQYF

D: -
V: TRBV28
size: -
J: TRBJ2-5
DNA: TGTGCCAGCAGAAGACCGAGGGGGGGAGGAGAGACCCAGTACTTC
CDR3: CASRRPRGGGETQYF

D: -
V: TRBV15
size: -
J: TRBJ2-5
DNA: TGTGCCACCAGCAGAGATTTTTGGCAGCAAGAGACCCAGTACTTC
CDR3: CATSRDFWQQETQYF

D: TRBD1
V: TRBV19
size: -
J: TRBJ1-1
DNA: TGTGCCAGTAGTATACCTCTACAGGGGTTGAACACTGAAGCTTTCTTT
CDR3: CASSIPLQGLNTEAFF

D: TRBD1
V: TRBV2
size: -
J: TRBJ1-1
DNA: TGTGCCAGCAGTGAAGCGACAGGGCCTAACACTGAAGCTTTCTTT
CDR3: CASSEATGPNTEAFF

D: -
V: TRBV7-9
size: -
J: TRBJ1-1
DNA: TGTGCCAGCAGCGACTCAACGGACACTGAAGCTTTCTTT
CDR3: CASSDSTDTEAFF

D: TRBD2
V: TRBV9
size: once
J: TRBJ2-7
DNA: TGTGCCAGCAGCGTAGCGGCTAGCGGGTTCATCTCCTACGAGCAGTACTTC
CDR3: CASSVAASGFISYEQYF

D: TRBD2
V: TRBV10-3
size: -
J: TRBJ2-7
DNA: TGTGCCATCAGTGAGTTGGGGGGGGAGGTCAGCTCCTACGAGCAGTACTTC
CDR3: CAISELGGEVSSYEQYF

D: -
V: TRBV5-4
size: -
J: TRBJ1-3
DNA: TGTGCCAGCAGCGAAGGGGGAACTGGAAACACCATATATTTT
CDR3: CASSEGGTGNTIYF

D: TRBD2
V: TRBV5-1
size: -
J: TRBJ2-1
DNA: TGCGCCAGCAGCCTGACTAGCGGGAGGGCGGGGGAGCAGTTCTTC
CDR3: CASSLTSGRAGEQFF

D: -
V: TRBV7-2
size: -
J: TRBJ2-5
DNA: TGTGCCAGCAGCTTAGTAGCGGCCCAAGAGACCCAGTACTTC
CDR3: CASSLVAAQETQYF

D: -
V: TRBV18
size: -
J: TRBJ2-1
DNA: TGTGCCACCGAACCGGGGAACCGAACCAATGAGCAGTTCTTC
CDR3: CATEPGNRTNEQFF

D: -
V: TRBV7-9
size: -
J: TRBJ1-1
DNA: TGTGCCAGCAGCTTAGTGGGGGGGCCGCCTGAAGCTTTCTTT
CDR3: CASSLVGGPPEAFF

D: -
V: TRBV16
size: -
J: TRBJ1-4
DNA: TGTGCCAGCAGCCGCAACAGGGTGGCTAATGAAAAACTGTTTTTT
CDR3: CASSRNRVANEKLFF

D: -
V: TRBV7-2
size: -
J: TRBJ2-1
DNA: TGTGCCAGCAGCCACTGGTCCAATGAGCAGTTCTTC
CDR3: CASSHWSNEQFF

D: TRBD1
V: TRBV5-8
size: -
J: TRBJ2-7
DNA: TGTGCCAGCAGTTGGACAGGGCGGGAGCAGTACTTC
CDR3: CASSWTGREQYF

D: TRBD1
V: TRBV6-4
size: -
J: TRBJ2-7
DNA: TGTGCCAGCAGTGACTCGACAGGGTGCTACGAGCAGTACTTC
CDR3: CASSDSTGCYEQYF

D: TRBD2
V: TRBV7-6
size: -
J: TRBJ2-5
DNA: TGTGCCAGCAGCCCTGCTAGCGGGAGACTCCAAGAGACCCAGTACTTC
CDR3: CASSPASGRLQETQYF

D: TRBD2
V: TRBV7-9
size: -
J: TRBJ2-7
DNA: TGTGCCAGCAGCCTGGCTAGCGGGCCCAACTACGAGCAGTACTTC
CDR3: CASSLASGPNYEQYF

D: -
V: TRBV11-3
size: -
J: TRBJ1-5
DNA: TGTGCCAGCAGCGCAGGGTGGAATCAGCCCCAGCATTTT
CDR3: CASSAGWNQPQHF

D: -
V: TRBV4-3
size: -
J: TRBJ2-1
DNA: TGCGCCAGCAGCCAGTACGGGAGTTGGGACAATGAGCAGTTCTTC
CDR3: CASSQYGSWDNEQFF

D: -
V: TRBV7-2
size: -
J: TRBJ2-7
DNA: TGTGCCAGCAGCTTTGGCCTAGCAAGTGACGAGCAGTACTTC
CDR3: CASSFGLASDEQYF

D: -
V: TRBV6-5
size: -
J: TRBJ1-2
DNA: TGTGCCAGCAGTTACGCTGGGGGGGTGGGAGGGGATGGCTACACCTTC
CDR3: CASSYAGGVGGDGYTF

D: TRBD1
V: TRBV4-3
size: -
J: TRBJ1-1
DNA: TGCGCCAGCAGCCAAGAGTTGGCAGGGGGCGGGATGGGCACTGAAGCTTTCTTT
CDR3: CASSQELAGGGMGTEAFF

D: -
V: TRBV6-5
size: -
J: TRBJ1-5
DNA: TGTGCCAGCAGTTATAGAGGTGACAGCAATCAGCCCCAGCATTTT
CDR3: CASSYRGDSNQPQHF